Detailed here is one T cell receptor (beta chain). This clonotype was seen repeatedly, ten times or more. No cognate antigen has been identified for it. No base quality values were provided; no much bigger clone lies one nucleotide off. Expansion of CD8+CD57+ cells had been shown by flow cytometry in the patients chosen for sequencing. Every patient had a diagnosis of severe acquired aplastic anemia based on International Study of Aplastic Anemia and Agranulocytosis and Camitta criteria. No therapy had been received by the patients at the time of blood sampling. In the study, sorted CD4+ and CD8+ blood T cells from patients with severe aplastic anemia and from healthy subjects underwent deep sequencing of TCR repertoires. In the USA, patient enrollment took place under clinicaltrials.gov protocols 00001620, 01623167, 00001397, 00071045, 00081523 and 00961064. Ficoll-Paque density gradient centrifugation was used to isolate peripheral blood mononuclear cells. Before DNA extraction, CD4+ and CD8+ T cells were sorted by FACS or by magnetic beads.

Deletion took 2 bases off V and 0 bases off J, with a span of 16 bases between the germline ends. The CDR3 measures 17 amino acids from cysteine to phenylalanine. Solely the CDR3 DNA is kept, with 51 bases framed from the first base. CDR1 SEHNR and CDR2 FQNEAQ are derived from the germline V gene (reference sequence). Genomic DNA served as template for TCR beta VDJ combination and CDR3 sequence profiling. TCR repertoire sequencing was run on an Illumina HiSeq 2000. As for the original processing: TRBV/TRBJ rearrangement plots, CDR3 size and DJ length profiles, and Simpson's diversity index were used to assess repertoires. The most abundant DNA sequence in the deep sequencing data was defined as the immunodominant clone. CDR3 amino acid sequences were screened for sharing across subjects and compared with published repertoires and the VDJdb database. In-frame beta chains were kept once TCRdb had trimmed the public reads at Q25 with fastp and called clones with MiXCR. Each entry is one CDR3 protein sequence, shown with its most common DNA and genes. These V and J calls rely on TCRdb rather than the paper's analysis. The sample includes roughly 260,000 distinct CDR3 sequences, with more than 40% observed a single time. 7% to 9.5% of the sample belongs to the ten largest clones.

This entry belongs to a study of CD8+CD57+ T cells in acquired aplastic anemia (dated by TCRdb to 2017 to 2018). Regarding the research as a whole: DNA extracted from sorted CD4+ and CD8+ cells had a mean of 3.2 ug, with a range of roughly 0.17 to 30 ug. A CD8+CD57+ expansion meant a frequency higher than the mean frequency seen in healthy subjects. The paper as a whole reports these results and caveats: Between patients and healthy controls, no significant difference in CD8+ Simpson's diversity was found (P=0.060). Some 30 CD8+ CDR3 sequences were found to be shared between patients and controls, but these sequences appeared to be highly expressed in patients and within the immunodominant clones of the patients.

This receptor was obtained from a human donor with aplastic anemia. Sequencing was done on a sample of sorted CD4+, CD8+, or CD8+CD57+ T cells (not recorded which) from PBMCs. Recombination connected TRBV7-9 to TRBJ2-5; the D gene is possibly TRBD1, with 5 bases matching. The CDR3 reads as follows: CASSLNWGLGHQETQYF. The nucleotides read TGTGCCAGCAGCTTAAATTGGGGCTTAGGACACCAAGAGACCCAGTACTTC.